The 17 T cell receptor beta chains given below trace back to one sample, sequenced in a study of cytomegalovirus exposure and HLA in healthy donors. 13 Jbeta primers and 60 Vbeta primers were used for the PCR. Sequencing used immunoSEQ multiplex PCR; TCRdb keeps in-frame clones, though not all of them. This table holds about 110,000 clones, around three quarters found once. Sequenced: PBMCs. Every receptor here comes from a female donor in good health and CMV-seropositive.

The V gene is TRBV2, the J gene TRBJ1-4; a possible D gene is TRBD1 (5 bases). Trimming pared 6 bases from V and 2 bases from J, leaving 10 bases between. CDR1 and CDR2 from the germline V gene are SNHLY and FYNNEI. The CDR3 totals 14 residues. The CDR3 nucleotides are TGTGCCAGCAGGACAGAGGCGACTAATGAAAAACTGTTTTTT. It is translated as CASRTEATNEKLFF.

V usage is TRBV28 and J usage is TRBJ1-1; D unclear. The CDR3 totals 13 residues. Trimming left V 5 bases short and J 2 bases short, with 9 bases between. Germline CDR1 is MDHEN and CDR2 is SYDVKM. The CDR3 protein is CASSPRFNTEAFF. CDR3 bases: TGTGCCAGCAGTCCCCGGTTCAACACTGAAGCTTTCTTT.

The rearrangement uses TRBV5-1 and TRBJ2-1, with TRBD2 as a possible D gene (6 bases). The length of the CDR3 is 15 residues. V was trimmed by 1 base and J by 6 bases, leaving 14 bases between them. CDR1 SGHRS and CDR2 YFSETQ come from the germline V gene. CDR3 amino acids: CASSLTSIISNEQFF. CDR3 nucleotides: TGCGCCAGCAGCTTGACTAGCATAATTAGCAATGAGCAGTTCTTC.

This clone has a handful of counts. The chain joins TRBV4-3 to TRBJ1-6; 7 nucleotides align to TRBD1. The germline gives CDR1 LGHNA, CDR2 YSLEER. Trimming removed 1 base from V and 8 bases from J; junction bases left unmatched: 8. The CDR3 has 16 residues. CDR3 sequence (DNA): TGCGCCAGCAGCCAAGCCGACGGGGACAGAGATTCACCCCTCCACTTT. Encoded protein: CASSQADGDRDSPLHF.

The V and J genes are TRBV27 and TRBJ1-2, with 9 bases that match TRBD1. In germline, CDR1 is MNHEY, CDR2 SMNVEV (reference sequence). The CDR3 runs 13 residues. J gave up 5 bases and V 2 bases, and 0 bases lay outside the gene matches. The CDR3 sequence: CASSLGQGYGYTF. CDR3 bases: TGTGCCAGCAGTTTAGGACAGGGGTATGGCTACACCTTC.

This chain connects TRBV5-8 to TRBJ1-4, with 7 bases that match TRBD1. This CDR3 comprises 16 residues. Germline V gene lookup returns CDR1 SGHTS and CDR2 YDEGEE. The V gene end was trimmed by 3 bases and the J gene end by 8 bases; junction bases not matched to a gene: 13. The CDR3 protein is CASSYGTVGSVEKLFF. In DNA, the CDR3 is TGTGCCAGCAGCTACGGGACAGTCGGATCAGTGGAAAAACTGTTTTTT.

Only one count was recorded for this clone. This chain connects TRBV30 to TRBJ1-3; D is unclear. There are 16 residues in the CDR3. Germline CDR1 is GTSNPN and CDR2 is SVGIG (reference sequence). V lost 1 base and J 0 bases, leaving 13 bases between the germline ends. The CDR3 loop is CAWSDRRRSSGNTIYF. For the CDR3, the DNA is TGTGCCTGGAGTGACCGACGGAGATCCTCTGGAAACACCATATATTTT.

This clone was observed once. In DNA, the CDR3 is TGTGCCGGCGGGACCTACAATGAGCAGTTCTTC. Translating it yields CAGGTYNEQFF. This rearrangement joins TRBV2 to TRBJ2-1; perhaps TRBD2 as D (6 bases). The germline V and J ends were trimmed by 11 bases and 2 bases, with 7 bases remaining between them. The CDR3 extends over 11 amino acids. The V gene's germline CDR1 is SNHLY and CDR2 FYNNEI.

The chain joins TRBV5-6 to TRBJ1-5; D not resolved. CDR3 length: 12 residues. Trimming left V 0 bases short and J 6 bases short, with 4 bases between. CDR1 and CDR2 from the germline V gene are SGHDT and YYEEEE. The CDR3 bases are TGTGCCAGCAGCTTGGCCGGTCAGCCCCAGCATTTT. Translating gives CASSLAGQPQHF.

This clone has only one observation. The chain is built from TRBV2 and TRBJ1-3; tentative D call: TRBD1 (5 bases). Per germline, CDR1 SNHLY and CDR2 FYNNEI. The CDR3 contains 12 residues. Trimming left V 7 bases short and J 9 bases short, with 13 bases between. As DNA, the CDR3 is TGTGCCAGCAATGCAGGGTTGGGCACCATATATTTT. Encoded protein: CASNAGLGTIYF.

This chain links TRBV28 with TRBJ2-7; 7 bases are a match to TRBD1. The CDR3 loop spans 14 amino acids. Germline trimming cut 7 bases from V and 0 bases from J; bases unmatched to any gene: 6. Per the germline V gene, CDR1 is MDHEN and CDR2 is SYDVKM. CDR3 sequence: CASKDRQGSYEQYF. The CDR3 nucleotides are TGTGCCAGCAAGGACAGACAGGGCTCCTACGAGCAGTACTTC.

For the CDR3, the DNA is TGTGCCAGCAGCGTAGGACAGGGGAACACTGAAGCTTTCTTT. It encodes CASSVGQGNTEAFF. V is TRBV6-6 and J is TRBJ1-1, with TRBD1 identical over 8 bases. Per the germline V gene, CDR1 is MNHNY and CDR2 is SVGAGI (reference sequence). The CDR3 runs 14 residues. The junction had 4 bases not matched to a gene; V was cut back by 6 bases and J by 1 base.

The chain employs TRBV27 and TRBJ2-1, with D perhaps matching TRBD2 (8 bases). Per the germline V gene, CDR1 is MNHEY and CDR2 is SMNVEV (reference sequence). This CDR3 region has 16 residues. With 6 bases removed from V and 4 bases from J, the gap between germline ends came to 19 bases. CDR3 in amino acids: CASRNLLADRYNEQFF. The DNA of the CDR3 is TGTGCCAGCAGAAACCTACTAGCGGACAGGTACAATGAGCAGTTCTTC.

The rearrangement links TRBV11-2 to TRBJ2-7; TRBD2 matches 11 bases. CDR1 and CDR2 (germline): SGHAT, FQNNGV. Trimming removed 3 bases from V and 0 bases from J; junction bases left unmatched: 4. CDR3 size: 16 residues. The CDR3 coding sequence is TGTGCCAGCAGCTTTCCCGGGACTAGCGGCTCCTACGAGCAGTACTTC. Protein product: CASSFPGTSGSYEQYF.

This clone was detected only once. The rearrangement uses TRBV18 and TRBJ1-1; D uncertain. The V end lost 3 bases, the J end lost 5 bases, and 16 bases lay between the germline ends. The CDR3 runs to 15 residues. Germline CDR1 is KGHSH and CDR2 is LQKENI. This CDR3 is CASSPNWVGRTEAFF. The CDR3 DNA reads TGTGCCAGCTCACCGAATTGGGTGGGCCGAACTGAAGCTTTCTTT.

In its sample, this clone was seen a few times. The chain uses TRBV6-6 and TRBJ1-4, with TRBD1 matching 8 bases. Trimming cost V 7 bases and J 7 bases; bases outside gene matches: 11. The CDR3 is made up of 15 amino acids. Germline-derived CDR1 and CDR2 are MNHNY and SVGAGI (reference sequence). The CDR3 sequence: CASIKGQGRSEKLFF. CDR3 sequence (DNA): TGTGCCAGCATAAAAGGACAGGGTCGTTCTGAAAAACTGTTTTTT.

This clone was seen once. This chain joins TRBV7-2 and TRBJ1-2; 9 bases fit TRBD1. This CDR3 comprises 16 residues. The V gene end was trimmed by 3 bases and the J gene end by 5 bases; junction bases not matched to a gene: 10. Germline CDR1 and CDR2: SGHTA and FQGNSA. The CDR3 here is CASSLTGQGRIYGYTF. CDR3 in DNA: TGTGCCAGCAGCTTGACAGGACAGGGGCGAATATATGGCTACACCTTC.